Below are 28 T cell receptor beta chains sequenced from a single sample in a study of cytomegalovirus exposure and HLA in healthy donors. Primers included in the PCR were 60 Vbeta and 13 Jbeta primers. Measured with immunoSEQ multiplex PCR; TCRdb has only the in-frame clones, and not every one. The sample records 150,000 to 200,000 clones, roughly three quarters being singletons. Sequenced: PBMCs. These receptors came from a male donor in good health and CMV-seropositive.

This rearrangement joins TRBV10-1 to TRBJ2-3; TRBD1 matches at 7 bases. The CDR3 sequence is 14 residues long. J lost 2 bases, V lost 10 bases, and 9 bases had no gene match. Germline CDR1 and CDR2: WNHNN and SYGVQD (reference sequence). The CDR3 region has the DNA TGCGCCACCCAAAGGGGGCTGACCACAGATACGCAGTATTTT. Its translation is CATQRGLTTDTQYF.

The rearrangement links TRBV5-4 to TRBJ2-1; tentatively, D is TRBD1 (6 bases). Trimming removed 1 base at V and 0 bases at J, with 8 bases between. This CDR3 contains 15 residues. CDR1 is SGHNT and CDR2 is YYREEE in the germline V gene (reference sequence). The CDR3 protein is CASSLQGSSYNEQFF. In DNA form, the CDR3 reads TGTGCCAGCAGCTTGCAGGGGAGCTCCTACAATGAGCAGTTCTTC.

This clone has more than one count but fewer than ten. The chain has TRBV11-2 and TRBJ1-2; TRBD1 might be the D (5 bases). The CDR3 extends over 15 amino acids. The V gene's germline CDR1 is SGHAT and CDR2 FQNNGV. With 11 bases removed from V and 5 bases from J, the gap between germline ends came to 24 bases. CDR3 DNA: TGTGCCTCCGAACGCGACAGAAGTGGATATTATGGCTACACCTTC. Translated: CASERDRSGYYGYTF.

V is TRBV4-1 and J is TRBJ1-1; D ambiguous. The germline V gene has CDR1 MGHRA and CDR2 YSYEKL. The CDR3 contains 14 residues. V lost 1 base and J 4 bases, leaving 10 bases between the germline ends. The CDR3 DNA sequence: TGCGCCAGCAGCCAAGTTCGCCAGCGCACTGAAGCTTTCTTT. Its protein is CASSQVRQRTEAFF.

V gene TRBV5-1 combines with J gene TRBJ2-2, with D possibly being TRBD2 (6 bases). Germline CDR1 reads SGHRS; CDR2 reads YFSETQ. CDR3 length equals 18 residues. V was pared by 0 bases and J by 4 bases, with 19 bases between. DNA of the CDR3: TGCGCCAGCAGCTTGGGGGGAGTCGGGAGTCCGACCACCGGGGAGCTGTTTTTT. Translating gives CASSLGGVGSPTTGELFF.

This chain joins TRBV23-1 and TRBJ2-7; 10 positions match TRBD1. TRBV23-1 is annotated as an ORF whose role is uncertain. The ends lost 0 bases at V and 0 bases at J; junction bases unmatched: 23. There are 23 residues in the CDR3. CDR3 bases: TGCGCCAGCAGTCAATCCTACGCAGACCGAATCCGGGACAGGGGTTGGGGCTCCTACGAGCAGTACTTC. It translates to CASSQSYADRIRDRGWGSYEQYF.

The chain has TRBV2 and TRBJ2-1; 11 nucleotides match TRBD2. CDR1 is SNHLY, CDR2 FYNNEI, per germline. This CDR3 comprises 17 residues. Trimming cost V 6 bases and J 1 base; bases outside gene matches: 8. This chain's CDR3 is CASSAPSGGMSYNEQFF. The CDR3 DNA reads as TGTGCCAGCAGCGCTCCTAGCGGGGGGATGTCCTACAATGAGCAGTTCTTC.

V usage is TRBV4-1 and J usage is TRBJ1-6; perhaps TRBD1 as D (6 bases). With 5 bases removed from V and 2 bases from J, the gap between germline ends came to 13 bases. CDR3 length: 16 residues. Germline values: CDR1 MGHRA, CDR2 YSYEKL. CDR3 nucleotides: TGCGCCAGCAGCATAAAAGGGGGTACCTATAATTCACCCCTCCACTTT. The encoded protein is CASSIKGGTYNSPLHF.

J is TRBJ1-3 and V is TRBV6-5; D gene unclear. The V end was cut by 7 bases, the J end by 1 base, with 14 bases between. The CDR3 totals 15 residues. The V gene's germline CDR1 is MNHEY and CDR2 SVGAGI. CDR3 protein: CASTAYEGSGNTIYF. CDR3 DNA: TGTGCCAGCACCGCCTACGAGGGATCTGGAAACACCATATATTTT.

This chain connects TRBV19 to TRBJ2-5, with a tentative D call TRBD2 (5 bases). Between the trimmed V and J ends, which lost 3 bases and 3 bases, there was a span of 11 bases. Germline-derived CDR1 and CDR2 are LNHDA and SQIVND (reference sequence). The CDR3 loop spans 14 amino acids. The CDR3 nucleotides are TGTGCCAGTAGTATTTCGGGGTTTGAAGAGACCCAGTACTTC. It specifies CASSISGFEETQYF.

This chain connects TRBV5-6 to TRBJ2-5; TRBD1 is a possible D gene (6 bases). The CDR3 extends over 16 amino acids. Germline V gene data show CDR1 as SGHDT and CDR2 as YYEEEE. Between the trimmed V and J ends, which lost 4 bases and 2 bases, there was a span of 18 bases. As DNA, the CDR3 is TGTGCCAGCAGCGTGCTTTACCCAGGGGATCAAGAGACCCAGTACTTC. Residues: CASSVLYPGDQETQYF.

V and J are TRBV4-1 and TRBJ1-4; 8 bases line up with TRBD1. CDR3 size: 14 residues. The germline V gene has CDR1 MGHRA and CDR2 YSYEKL. V shed 4 bases, J shed 7 bases, and the junction held 5 bases outside the gene matches. The CDR3 sequence is CASSRQGFGEKLFF. The CDR3 DNA follows: TGCGCCAGCAGCCGACAGGGGTTCGGTGAAAAACTGTTTTTT.

The rearrangement uses TRBV7-9 and TRBJ1-5; 7 positions match TRBD1. The CDR3 has 14 residues. The V and J ends lost 5 bases and 4 bases, in that order; junction bases with no gene match: 5. CDR1 and CDR2 (germline): SEHNR, FQNEAQ (reference sequence). The CDR3 protein is CASSLDRANQPQHF. CDR3 in DNA: TGTGCCAGCAGCCTCGACAGGGCAAATCAGCCCCAGCATTTT.

This clone was seen once. The V call is TRBV5-1, the J call TRBJ2-2; D possibly corresponds to TRBD1 (6 bases). The germline gives CDR1 SGHRS, CDR2 YFSETQ. V dropped 3 bases and J dropped 4 bases, with 10 bases sitting between them. The CDR3 covers 14 residues. Here the CDR3 reads CASSWWDTTGELFF. In DNA, the CDR3 is TGCGCCAGCAGCTGGTGGGACACCACCGGGGAGCTGTTTTTT. The full variable domain, rest sourced from reference TRBV5-1 and TRBJ2-2, is KAGVTQTPRYLIKTRGQQVTLSCSPISGHRSVSWYQQTPGQGLQFLFEYFSETQRNKGNFPGRFSGRQFSNSRSEMNVSTLELGDSALYLCASSWWDTTGELFFGEGSRLTVL.

This clone turned up a few times. V is TRBV10-1 and J is TRBJ1-4; the match to TRBD1 covers 9 bases. Looked up from germline, CDR1 is WNHNN and CDR2 is SYGVQD (reference sequence). The CDR3 is 19 amino acids. J was trimmed by 1 base and V by 1 base; bases with no gene match: 10. CDR3 bases: TGCGCCAGCAGTGAGTGGGGACAGGGCGTTGCAGTAACTAATGAAAAACTGTTTTTT. Encoded protein: CASSEWGQGVAVTNEKLFF.

This chain uses TRBV4-3 with TRBJ1-2; D perhaps matches TRBD1 (5 bases). V lost 5 bases to trimming and J lost 5 bases, with 18 bases between them. Per the germline V gene, CDR1 is LGHNA and CDR2 is YSLEER. CDR3 length: 15 residues. The CDR3 reads CASSSTLTQGYGYTF. The CDR3 bases are TGCGCCAGCAGCTCAACTTTGACTCAGGGATATGGCTACACCTTC.

V usage is TRBV5-8 and J usage is TRBJ1-6, with D unresolved. The CDR3 sequence is 14 residues long. Germline V gene lookup returns CDR1 SGHTS and CDR2 YDEGEE. V dropped 0 bases and J dropped 8 bases, with 9 bases sitting between them. The CDR3 region has the DNA TGTGCCAGCAGCTTGGACAGTCAATATTCACCCCTCCACTTT. It translates to CASSLDSQYSPLHF.

The J gene is TRBJ2-3, the V gene TRBV15, with D possibly TRBD2 on 6 matching bases. CDR1 and CDR2 from the germline V gene are LNHNV and YYDKDF (reference sequence). The CDR3 consists of 16 residues. Trimming pared 0 bases from V and 6 bases from J, leaving 16 bases between. CDR3 amino acids: CATSRDSRLGLDTQYF. CDR3 bases: TGTGCCACCAGCAGAGATTCGCGACTAGGGTTGGATACGCAGTATTTT.

The chain combines TRBV5-4 with TRBJ2-5; 9 bases map to TRBD2. V shed 4 bases, J shed 5 bases, and the junction held 21 bases outside the gene matches. In germline, CDR1 is SGHNT, CDR2 YYREEE (reference sequence). The CDR3 loop spans 19 amino acids. CDR3 loop: CASSTPDEGTSPGRETQYF. The CDR3 DNA reads TGTGCCAGCAGCACCCCCGACGAAGGGACTAGCCCCGGACGGGAGACCCAGTACTTC.

The genes are TRBV7-8 and TRBJ1-5, with no clear D. The CDR3 runs to 13 residues. V was pared by 1 base and J by 4 bases, with 5 bases between. Per the germline V gene, CDR1 is SGHVS and CDR2 is FQNEAQ. The CDR3 region is CASSLEQNQPQHF. CDR3 coding DNA: TGTGCCAGCAGCTTAGAACAGAATCAGCCCCAGCATTTT.

The chain joins TRBV5-1 to TRBJ1-2; 7 nucleotides line up with TRBD1. The CDR3 sequence is 15 residues long. Germline V gene sequence: CDR1 SGHRS, CDR2 YFSETQ. Trimming took 0 bases from V and 4 from J; bases not matched to a gene: 6. The CDR3: CASSLAGDSLYGYTF. DNA of the CDR3: TGCGCCAGCAGCTTGGCCGGGGACAGTCTCTATGGCTACACCTTC. The whole variable domain, remainder taken from reference TRBV5-1 and TRBJ1-2, is KAGVTQTPRYLIKTRGQQVTLSCSPISGHRSVSWYQQTPGQGLQFLFEYFSETQRNKGNFPGRFSGRQFSNSRSEMNVSTLELGDSALYLCASSLAGDSLYGYTFGSGTRLTVV.

The chain carries TRBV19 and TRBJ1-3; TRBD1 agrees at 10 bases. The germline gives CDR1 LNHDA, CDR2 SQIVND (reference sequence). V dropped 10 bases and J dropped 2; count of bases not matched to a gene: 11. The CDR3 loop spans 16 amino acids. The CDR3: CAIRGGTGETGNTIYF. The DNA for the CDR3 is TGTGCCATCCGTGGGGGGACAGGGGAAACTGGAAACACCATATATTTT.

The genes are TRBV7-2 and TRBJ2-5; the match to TRBD2 covers 12 bases. The CDR3 loop spans 15 amino acids. CDR1 SGHTA and CDR2 FQGNSA come from the germline V gene. J was trimmed by 5 bases and V by 1 base; bases with no gene match: 2. The CDR3 protein is CASSLEGTSGETQYF. The CDR3 DNA is TGTGCCAGCAGCTTAGAAGGGACTAGCGGGGAGACCCAGTACTTC.

As concerns this clone: One junction end disagrees with the germline gene, perhaps due to a read error. This sample also contains other DNA sequences that code for the same CDR3. The rearrangement links TRBV5-1 to TRBJ2-3; 7 positions agree with TRBD1. This CDR3 is built from 14 residues. Germline CDR1 and CDR2: SGHRS and YFSETQ. In DNA form, the CDR3 reads TGCGCCAGCAGCCCTCTCACAGGGACAGATACGCAGTACTTT. It is translated as CASSPLTGTDTQYF.

This clone showed up just once. The V and J genes are TRBV18 and TRBJ1-2; D is unresolved. The CDR3 loop spans 15 amino acids. Trimming took 4 bases from V and 0 from J, leaving 12 bases between them. CDR1 is KGHSH and CDR2 is LQKENI in the germline V gene. The CDR3 DNA reads as TGTGCCAGCTCACGTACAGCTCACGCTAACTATGGCTACACCTTC. Translating gives CASSRTAHANYGYTF.

This chain links TRBV27 with TRBJ2-7; 10 nucleotides match TRBD2. Germline lookup yields CDR1 MNHEY and CDR2 SMNVEV (reference sequence). The V gene end was trimmed by 10 bases and the J gene end by 6 bases; junction bases not matched to a gene: 15. The CDR3 spans 15 residues. As DNA, the CDR3 is TGTGCCACCTCCCCCTCGGGACTAGCGTCCGGCGAGCAGTACTTC. Translation gives CATSPSGLASGEQYF.

The V call is TRBV30, the J call TRBJ2-7, with no clear D. The CDR3 has 13 amino acids. The germline gives CDR1 GTSNPN, CDR2 SVGIG (reference sequence). V was pared by 1 base and J by 9 bases, with 16 bases between. The CDR3 sequence is CAWSGNAEGGQYF. The CDR3 DNA reads as TGTGCCTGGAGTGGTAATGCGGAAGGTGGGCAGTACTTC.

V gene TRBV2 combines with J gene TRBJ1-3; D gene ambiguous. The germline V and J ends were trimmed by 3 bases and 0 bases, with 6 bases remaining between them. Germline lookup yields CDR1 SNHLY and CDR2 FYNNEI. CDR3 length: 14 amino acids. In DNA form, the CDR3 reads TGTGCCAGCAGTGACCTCGGCTCTGGAAACACCATATATTTT. As protein: CASSDLGSGNTIYF.